These 26 T cell receptor beta chains were sequenced from one sample in a study of blood T cell repertoires in COVID-19. The repertoire was sequenced with immunoSEQ multiplex PCR; TCRdb's copy has only in-frame clones and lacks some. Of roughly 250,000 clones listed, roughly 88% were seen once; the top ten hold about 2.1%. The sample comprised PBMCs or T cells enriched from blood (not recorded which). The receptors shown here come from a woman aged 45-60 years who had recovered from COVID-19.

The chain couples TRBV7-2 to TRBJ2-3, with 10 bases aligning to TRBD2. V was clipped by 5 bases and J by 2 bases; unmatched bases: 7. The CDR3 contains 16 residues. Germline V lookup: CDR1 SGHTA, CDR2 FQGNSA. The CDR3 DNA sequence: TGTGCCAGCAGCCCCTTTAGCGGGGGGTTCACAGATACGCAGTATTTT. Translating it yields CASSPFSGGFTDTQYF.

The chain uses TRBV27 and TRBJ1-2; 8 bases align to TRBD1. Germline-derived CDR1 and CDR2 are MNHEY and SMNVEV (reference sequence). The J segment lost 4 bases and the V segment lost 2 bases, leaving 6 bases of the junction unmatched. The CDR3 is 15 residues long. DNA for the CDR3: TGTGCCAGCAGTTTAGGGAGGACAGGGTCCTATGGCTACACCTTC. The encoded protein is CASSLGRTGSYGYTF.

A note on this clone: Other DNA sequences within the sample encode an identical CDR3. The rearrangement uses TRBV18 and TRBJ1-5, with 9 bases identical to TRBD1. The junction had 4 bases not matched to a gene; V was cut back by 3 bases and J by 4 bases. CDR1 is KGHSH, CDR2 LQKENI, per germline. The CDR3 length is 15 residues. The CDR3 nucleotides are TGTGCCAGCTCACCGGGACAGGGTGGGAATCAGCCCCAGCATTTT. Translated, it gives CASSPGQGGNQPQHF.

The chain joins TRBV7-9 to TRBJ2-1; D gene uncertain. This CDR3 region has 17 residues. CDR1 is SEHNR and CDR2 is FQNEAQ in the germline V gene (reference sequence). V lost 2 bases and J 0 bases, leaving 14 bases between the germline ends. In nucleotides, the CDR3 is TGTGCCAGCAGCTTATCTGGCGGAAGACGCTCCTACAATGAGCAGTTCTTC. Translating gives CASSLSGGRRSYNEQFF.

The chain links TRBV5-1 to TRBJ1-1; D perhaps matches TRBD1 (5 bases). This CDR3 contains 13 residues. CDR1 and CDR2 (germline): SGHRS, YFSETQ. The V gene lost 0 bases and the J gene lost 11 bases, with 14 bases spanning the gap. The CDR3 loop reads CASSLEGADKAFF. The CDR3, as DNA: TGCGCCAGCAGCTTGGAAGGGGCGGATAAGGCTTTCTTT.

The chain employs TRBV15 and TRBJ1-5; 7 bases are shared with TRBD1. CDR1 is LNHNV and CDR2 is YYDKDF in the germline V gene (reference sequence). Germline trimming cut 0 bases from V and 7 bases from J; bases unmatched to any gene: 12. The CDR3 is made up of 17 amino acids. The CDR3 nucleotides are TGTGCCACCAGCAGAGATTTTAGTGGGGACAGCACACAGCCCCAGCATTTT. It specifies CATSRDFSGDSTQPQHF.

This chain joins TRBV5-6 and TRBJ1-2, with TRBD1 matching over 8 bases. This CDR3 region has 14 residues. Germline assignment: CDR1 SGHDT and CDR2 YYEEEE. J lost 3 bases, V lost 4 bases, and 5 bases had no gene match. Here the CDR3 reads CASSPDRAHYGYTF. CDR3 nucleotide sequence: TGTGCCAGCAGCCCGGACAGGGCACACTATGGCTACACCTTC.

The V gene is TRBV7-6, the J gene TRBJ2-5; maybe TRBD2 (6 bases). Trimming removed 3 bases at V and 5 bases at J, with 22 bases between. Per the germline V gene, CDR1 is SGHVS and CDR2 is FNYEAQ. The CDR3 extends over 17 amino acids. CDR3 nucleotides: TGTGCCAGCAGCTTTTCTTCTAGGCAGGGAGGTAGGGAGACCCAGTACTTC. Residues: CASSFSSRQGGRETQYF.

The genes are TRBV30 and TRBJ2-3, with 10 bases identical to TRBD2. Germline loops: CDR1 GTSNPN, CDR2 SVGIG (reference sequence). Germline trimming cut 3 bases from V and 2 bases from J; bases unmatched to any gene: 5. This CDR3 comprises 15 residues. CDR3 nucleotide sequence: TGTGCCTGGAGCGCTGGACTAGCGGCCACAGATACGCAGTATTTT. Residues: CAWSAGLAATDTQYF.

This rearrangement joins TRBV6-5 to TRBJ2-7; unclear D gene. Trimming removed 6 bases from V and 7 bases from J, with 10 bases in between. The CDR3 has 11 residues. Germline assignment: CDR1 MNHEY and CDR2 SVGAGI. CDR3: CASRSNREQYF. As DNA, the CDR3 is TGTGCCAGCAGGAGTAATCGGGAGCAGTACTTC.

The DNA for the CDR3 is TGTGCCACCAGCACCCGAGACAGGGGCTACGAGCAGTACTTC. Amino acids: CATSTRDRGYEQYF. The chain joins TRBV15 to TRBJ2-7, with TRBD1 matching over 8 bases. The CDR3 is 14 residues long. Unmatched junction bases numbered 5, after V lost 4 bases and J lost 3 bases. Germline V lookup: CDR1 LNHNV, CDR2 YYDKDF (reference sequence).

The V gene is TRBV5-1, the J gene TRBJ1-1, with D possibly being TRBD1 (5 bases). Germline V gene lookup returns CDR1 SGHRS and CDR2 YFSETQ. The CDR3 runs 15 residues. Trimming pared 4 bases from V and 3 bases from J, leaving 16 bases between. Here the CDR3 reads CASSDKGSLDTEAFF. The CDR3 nucleotides are TGCGCCAGCAGCGATAAGGGGTCTTTGGACACTGAAGCTTTCTTT.

The chain links TRBV7-9 to TRBJ2-5; 9 bases are shared with TRBD2. Per the germline V gene, CDR1 is SEHNR and CDR2 is FQNEAQ (reference sequence). Trimming cost V 3 bases and J 5 bases; bases outside gene matches: 4. This CDR3 is built from 14 residues. The CDR3 nucleotides read TGTGCCAGCAGCTTCAGCGGGGGGAGGGAGACCCAGTACTTC. Translation: CASSFSGGRETQYF.

The J gene is TRBJ2-1, the V gene TRBV11-2; 7 nucleotides agree with TRBD1. The trim removed 0 bases at V and 6 bases at J, leaving 11 bases unmatched. This CDR3 spans 17 amino acids. The V gene's germline CDR1 is SGHAT and CDR2 FQNNGV. CDR3 nucleotides: TGTGCCAGCAGCTTAGACCCCACAGGGGTTGGTTTCAATGAGCAGTTCTTC. This gives the protein CASSLDPTGVGFNEQFF.

The chain has TRBV30 and TRBJ1-2; D call uncertain. The CDR3 runs to 16 residues. V was shortened by 2 bases and J by 3 bases, with 19 bases between the two germline ends. Germline V lookup: CDR1 GTSNPN, CDR2 SVGIG (reference sequence). CDR3 sequence (DNA): TGTGCCTGGAGTCCCACTTTTGGGCGAACCCACTATGGCTACACCTTC. Its protein product is CAWSPTFGRTHYGYTF.

The rearrangement uses TRBV5-1 and TRBJ2-1, with D possibly TRBD2 on 6 matching bases. The V end lost 0 bases, the J end lost 8 bases, and 12 bases lay between the germline ends. The CDR3 loop spans 14 amino acids. CDR1 SGHRS and CDR2 YFSETQ come from the germline V gene. The CDR3: CASSLAGRWDEQFF. The CDR3 region has the DNA TGCGCCAGCAGCTTGGCTGGGAGGTGGGATGAGCAGTTCTTC. Full variable domain (missing parts from reference TRBV5-1 and TRBJ2-1): KAGVTQTPRYLIKTRGQQVTLSCSPISGHRSVSWYQQTPGQGLQFLFEYFSETQRNKGNFPGRFSGRQFSNSRSEMNVSTLELGDSALYLCASSLAGRWDEQFFGPGTRLTVL.

In the case of this clone: The identical CDR3 is also encoded by other nucleotide sequences in the sample. The rearrangement joins TRBV6-5 to TRBJ1-1, with D possibly being TRBD1 (5 bases). This CDR3 region has 13 residues. V lost 0 bases and J 5 bases, leaving 7 bases between the germline ends. Germline V gene lookup returns CDR1 MNHEY and CDR2 SVGAGI. In nucleotides, the CDR3 is TGTGCCAGCAGTTACTCGGGGGGAACTGAAGCTTTCTTT. It encodes CASSYSGGTEAFF.

The chain combines TRBV7-9 with TRBJ2-1, with 7 nucleotides matching TRBD2. There are 11 residues in the CDR3. Trimming at V came to 5 bases and at J to 10 bases, leaving 2 bases not matched to a gene. The germline gives CDR1 SEHNR, CDR2 FQNEAQ (reference sequence). CDR3 nucleotides: TGTGCCAGCAGCCGACTAGCAGAGCAGTTCTTC. Amino acid sequence: CASSRLAEQFF.

J is TRBJ2-7 and V is TRBV9; 8 bases agree with TRBD1. Per the germline V gene, CDR1 is SGDLS and CDR2 is YYNGEE. The CDR3 is 14 amino acids. Germline trimming cut 2 bases from V and 3 bases from J; bases unmatched to any gene: 4. CDR3 coding DNA: TGTGCCAGCAGCGTTACAGGGGGAGGCTACGAGCAGTACTTC. Residues: CASSVTGGGYEQYF.

The rearrangement joins TRBV3-1 (or the pseudogene TRBV3-2) to TRBJ2-2, with TRBD2 identical over 9 bases. The CDR3 totals 16 residues. Germline values: CDR1 LGHDT, CDR2 YNNKEL (reference sequence). Trimming removed 0 bases from V and 7 bases from J; junction bases left unmatched: 6. CDR3 sequence reads: CASSQEPAGGFGELFF. In DNA form, the CDR3 reads TGTGCCAGCAGCCAAGAGCCAGCGGGGGGATTCGGGGAGCTGTTTTTT.

V is TRBV27 and J is TRBJ2-7, with 8 bases aligning to TRBD1. V shed 5 bases and J 0 bases; nucleotides not matched to a gene: 24. This CDR3 spans 21 amino acids. Germline lookup yields CDR1 MNHEY and CDR2 SMNVEV (reference sequence). The CDR3 nucleotides are TGTGCCAGCAGTGACAGGGGCCGGAGGGGGGCTCTTGGGACGAGCTCCTACGAGCAGTACTTC. It translates to CASSDRGRRGALGTSSYEQYF.

The V and J genes are TRBV13 and TRBJ2-1; TRBD2 matches at 8 bases. The CDR3 loop spans 15 amino acids. Germline V gene lookup returns CDR1 PRHDT and CDR2 FYEKMQ (reference sequence). The junction had 5 bases not matched to a gene; V was cut back by 5 bases and J by 2 bases. CDR3 DNA sequence: TGTGCCAGCAGCCAAAGACTAGCGACCTACAATGAGCAGTTCTTC. This codes for CASSQRLATYNEQFF.

The V and J genes are TRBV5-1 and TRBJ1-2; D is possibly TRBD1 (5 bases). The CDR3 covers 17 residues. Deletions cut 2 bases from V and 3 bases from J, with 20 bases between. The germline V gene has CDR1 SGHRS and CDR2 YFSETQ. CDR3 sequence (DNA): TGCGCCAGCAGCTTCACAGTGCAGTCGGGGACTGACTATGGCTACACCTTC. It specifies CASSFTVQSGTDYGYTF.

The V gene is TRBV5-1, the J gene TRBJ1-1; weak D call: TRBD1 (6 bases). In germline, CDR1 is SGHRS, CDR2 YFSETQ. The CDR3 loop spans 14 amino acids. Trimming removed 0 bases at V and 3 bases at J, with 9 bases between. Here the CDR3 DNA reads TGCGCCAGCAGCTTGGGGGCAGGGGACACTGAAGCTTTCTTT. It translates to CASSLGAGDTEAFF.

This clone appeared a few times. The chain joins TRBV6-5 to TRBJ2-1, with 10 bases identical to TRBD2. The CDR3 totals 15 residues. Germline V CDR1 and CDR2: MNHEY, SVGAGI. The ends lost 5 bases at V and 0 bases at J; junction bases unmatched: 1. The CDR3, as DNA: TGTGCCAGCAGTCCTAGCGGGAGCTCCTACAATGAGCAGTTCTTC. As protein: CASSPSGSSYNEQFF.

This clone was detected only once. CDR3 coding DNA: TGCGCCAGCAGCTTGGTAGTTGGTGAAAAACTGTTTTTT. Residues: CASSLVVGEKLFF. The J gene is TRBJ1-4, the V gene TRBV5-1; D remains ambiguous. The CDR3 is made up of 13 amino acids. V was trimmed by 0 bases and J by 7 bases, leaving 7 bases between them. The germline V gene has CDR1 SGHRS and CDR2 YFSETQ.